These 9 T cell receptor beta chains share one sample of origin, sequenced in a study of regulatory T cells in long-lasting Graves disease. Relying on iRepertoire HTBI primers and Arm-PCR of CDR3 regions, the team built TCR beta libraries. A single record per CDR3 protein comes from TCRdb applying MiXCR to the multiplex PCR reads. The sample lists 370,000 or so distinct CDR3 sequences, under 20% seen once, with 20% in the top ten. This sample's time point: newly diagnosed GD, antithyroid drugs for less than 3 months. After RNA was extracted from PBMCs, the TCR library was made from it. The sample was also reused in another study, on T cells in Graves' hyperthyroidism and ophthalmopathy.

Specimen: peripheral blood mononuclear cells (PBMCs), collected at new diagnosis, from a patient treated with antithyroid drugs. Receptors were obtained from a young woman with Graves disease.

In this sample, this clonotype turned up many times. CDR3 region: CASSDSGSYEQYF. The DNA of the CDR3 is TGTGCCAGCAGTGACTCGGGGAGCTACGAGCAGTACTTC. The rearrangement links TRBV28 to TRBJ2-7; TRBD2 is a possible D gene (5 bases). The CDR3 consists of 13 residues. The germline V and J ends were trimmed by 5 bases and 3 bases, with 11 bases remaining between them. The germline V gene encodes CDR1 MDHEN and CDR2 SYDVKM.

This clonotype showed up many times. The chain combines TRBV20-1 with TRBJ1-1, with no clear D. From germline, CDR1 is DFQATT and CDR2 SNEGSKA (reference sequence). This CDR3 contains 11 residues. V was trimmed by 2 bases and J by 4 bases, leaving 5 bases between them. The CDR3 DNA follows: TGCAGTGCTAGACAGAGCACTGAAGCTTTCTTT. Its translation is CSARQSTEAFF.

Remarks on this clonotype: A far larger clone is only one base removed, so a read error is likely. This chain joins TRBV7-8 and TRBJ1-1; D is ambiguous. The CDR3 is made up of 12 amino acids. Per the germline V gene, CDR1 is SGHVS and CDR2 is FQNEAQ. V dropped 5 bases and J dropped 4 bases, with 8 bases sitting between them. The CDR3 nucleotides read TGTGCCAGCAGCCGTCGGGGCACTGAAGCTTTCTTT. Translation gives CASSRRGTEAFF.

This clonotype came up many times. J is TRBJ1-1 and V is TRBV9; 7 positions agree with TRBD1. Germline CDR1 reads SGDLS; CDR2 reads YYNGEE. With V trimmed by 4 bases and J by 0 bases, 6 bases remained unmatched. The CDR3 extends over 15 amino acids. The CDR3: CASSTGTVMNTEAFF. The CDR3 region has the DNA TGTGCCAGCAGCACAGGGACAGTCATGAACACTGAAGCTTTCTTT. Looking up the rest from reference TRBV9 and TRBJ1-1 gives the full variable domain: DSGVTQTPKHLITATGQRVTLRCSPRSGDLSVYWYQQSLDQGLQFLIQYYNGEERAKGNILERFSAQQFPDLHSELNLSSLELGDSALYFCASSTGTVMNTEAFFGQGTRLTVV.

The J gene is TRBJ2-1, the V gene TRBV20-1; 7 nucleotides agree with TRBD2. The CDR3 is 14 amino acids. The V segment lost 6 bases and the J segment 2 bases; nucleotides outside the gene matches: 7. Germline CDR1 reads DFQATT; CDR2 reads SNEGSKA (reference sequence). The CDR3 loop reads CSAPGAGAYNEQFF. As DNA, the CDR3 is TGCAGTGCCCCTGGGGCGGGGGCCTACAATGAGCAGTTCTTC.

This clonotype has at least ten counts. This chain uses TRBV18 with TRBJ2-7; the match to TRBD2 covers 12 bases. The CDR3 is 17 amino acids. V dropped 5 bases and J dropped 3; count of bases not matched to a gene: 11. Germline loops: CDR1 KGHSH, CDR2 LQKENI. DNA for the CDR3: TGTGCCAGCTCATCAATACTAGCGGGGGGCTTGGGCTACGAGCAGTACTTC. Its protein is CASSSILAGGLGYEQYF.

This clonotype was picked up many times. The J gene is TRBJ2-1, the V gene TRBV28; 9 nucleotides agree with TRBD1. CDR1 and CDR2 (germline): MDHEN, SYDVKM. This CDR3 has 16 amino acids. J was trimmed by 1 base and V by 1 base; bases with no gene match: 2. CDR3: CASSLLTGGSYNEQFF. CDR3 coding DNA: TGTGCCAGCAGTTTATTGACAGGGGGTTCCTACAATGAGCAGTTCTTC. The full variable domain, in which reference TRBV28 and TRBJ2-1 provide the parts outside the CDR3, is DVKVTQSSRYLVKRTGEKVFLECVQDMDHENMFWYRQDPGLGLRLIYFSYDVKMKEKGDIPEGYSVSREKKERFSLILESASTNQTSMYLCASSLLTGGSYNEQFFGPGTRLTVL.

This clonotype was counted at least ten times. V usage is TRBV29-1 and J usage is TRBJ2-7, with 9 bases fitting TRBD1. V lost 4 bases to trimming and J lost 3 bases; unmatched junction nucleotides: 4. In germline, CDR1 is SQVTM, CDR2 ANQGSEA. This CDR3 comprises 13 residues. For the CDR3, the DNA is TGCAGCGTTGGGGACAGGGCGGGCTACGAGCAGTACTTC. This codes for CSVGDRAGYEQYF.

This clonotype was picked up many times. The V and J genes are TRBV18 and TRBJ1-2; 8 bases fit TRBD1. J was trimmed by 5 bases and V by 3 bases; bases with no gene match: 2. The CDR3 runs to 13 residues. The V gene's germline CDR1 is KGHSH and CDR2 LQKENI. The CDR3 loop is CASSPGQEYGYTF. The CDR3, as DNA: TGTGCCAGCTCACCGGGACAGGAATATGGCTACACCTTC.